The entry below gives a single TCR beta chain sequence along with its context. Its antigen is unknown. The time point denotes: week 47, end of study. All doses held 300 ug of mutant IDH1 20-mer peptide, with topical imiquimod. New WHO grade 3 or 4 astrocytomas that were IDH1-mutant and ATRX-lost occurred in the donors. Generated by immunoSEQ multiplex PCR, the TCRdb table keeps only in-frame clones and is missing some. The sample consists of approximately 50,000 clones, approximately 76% of them appearing once. The record originates from a study of a mutant IDH1 vaccine in newly diagnosed glioma. Study in general: Treated patients were about 60% male, roughly 40% female, mean age approximately 41 years. Patients were pretreated with radiotherapy, temozolomide, or both, mostly both.

This CDR3 contains 15 residues. The V gene lost 0 bases and the J gene lost 2 bases, with 10 bases spanning the gap. Germline-derived CDR1 and CDR2 are SGDLS and YYNGEE. Specimen: PBMCs, collected from a glioma patient whose treatment included an IDH1 peptide vaccine. The rearrangement links TRBV9 to TRBJ2-3; D gene ambiguous. This clonotype originated in a middle-aged woman with glioma. Some clones in this sample may be carry-over from other donors' samples. The CDR3 DNA sequence: TGTGCCAGCAGCGTAGGGCAGGTTAACACAGATACGCAGTATTTT. It specifies CASSVGQVNTDTQYF.